These 18 T cell receptor beta chains share one sample of origin, sequenced in a study of Ad26.COV2.S vaccination and SARS-CoV-2 variants. Treatment here: roughly 19 received Ad26.COV2.S at low or high dose, single or two shots; about 5 received placebo; per-sample allocation not given. Vaccine and placebo recipients were sampled on day 63 after the first injection. Assay used: immunoSEQ multiplex PCR; TCRdb lists only in-frame clones, some missing. The sample records 250,000 to 300,000 clones, around 87% being singletons. The sample in question was peripheral blood, obtained in a trial of Ad26.COV2.S vaccine versus placebo. The receptors stem from a person between 18 and 60 years old who received the Ad26.COV2.S COVID-19 vaccine or a placebo.

V gene TRBV2 combines with J gene TRBJ1-2; no firm D call. Germline V gives CDR1 SNHLY, CDR2 FYNNEI. CDR3 length equals 12 residues. Trimming removed 7 bases at V and 6 bases at J, with 12 bases between. In DNA, the CDR3 is TGTGCCAGCAACCTGAATCGTGATGGCTACACCTTC. Translation: CASNLNRDGYTF.

V and J are TRBV7-8 and TRBJ1-6; tentatively, D is TRBD1 (5 bases). The CDR3 is 15 residues long. The V and J ends lost 5 bases and 9 bases respectively, with 17 bases between them. The germline V gene encodes CDR1 SGHVS and CDR2 FQNEAQ. CDR3 coding DNA: TGTGCCAGCAGCACCAGGACCATGAGGGGTTCACCCCTCCACTTT. This codes for CASSTRTMRGSPLHF.

V and J are TRBV7-8 and TRBJ2-7; D is possibly TRBD2 (6 bases). Germline V lookup: CDR1 SGHVS, CDR2 FQNEAQ. The CDR3 spans 13 residues. The V end lost 4 bases, the J end lost 6 bases, and 13 bases lay between the germline ends. As DNA, the CDR3 is TGTGCCAGCAGCTCGACTAGTTTCGGCGAGCAGTACTTC. Amino acid sequence: CASSSTSFGEQYF.

The chain has TRBV18 and TRBJ1-2; tentative D call: TRBD1 (6 bases). This CDR3 spans 13 amino acids. Germline CDR1 KGHSH, CDR2 LQKENI. V lost 4 bases and J 5 bases, leaving 11 bases between the germline ends. The CDR3 is CASSQGGYYGYTF. The CDR3 DNA sequence: TGTGCCAGCTCACAGGGGGGCTATTATGGCTACACCTTC.

This chain uses TRBV5-1 with TRBJ2-7; 9 nucleotides align to TRBD1. Germline V gene data show CDR1 as SGHRS and CDR2 as YFSETQ. This CDR3 has 18 residues. Germline trimming cut 5 bases from V and 3 bases from J; bases unmatched to any gene: 18. CDR3 protein: CASRYTGGASVKGYEQYF. CDR3 sequence (DNA): TGCGCCAGCAGATATACAGGGGGCGCGTCGGTAAAGGGCTACGAGCAGTACTTC. The complete variable domain, with remaining parts taken from reference TRBV5-1 and TRBJ2-7, reads KAGVTQTPRYLIKTRGQQVTLSCSPISGHRSVSWYQQTPGQGLQFLFEYFSETQRNKGNFPGRFSGRQFSNSRSEMNVSTLELGDSALYLCASRYTGGASVKGYEQYFGPGTRLTVT.

This chain joins TRBV5-6 and TRBJ1-3; the match to TRBD1 covers 9 bases. The CDR3 runs 13 residues. After removal of 5 bases from V and 16 bases from J, the junction contained 13 bases not matched to a gene. Looked up from germline, CDR1 is SGHDT and CDR2 is YYEEEE. The CDR3 bases are TGTGCCAGCAGTGCGGGACAGGGTAGTTCCCGTTATTTT. Translating gives CASSAGQGSSRYF.

CDR3 DNA sequence: TGCGCCACCCAGGGGTCTAGCACAGATACGCAGTATTTT. It is translated as CATQGSSTDTQYF. J is TRBJ2-3 and V is TRBV5-1, with D maybe TRBD1 (6 bases). CDR3 size: 13 residues. Germline V gives CDR1 SGHRS, CDR2 YFSETQ. The V end lost 9 bases, the J end lost 0 bases, and 11 bases lay between the germline ends.

V usage is TRBV7-8 and J usage is TRBJ2-5; 7 nucleotides match TRBD2. With 1 base clipped from V and 4 bases from J, the junction kept 9 bases outside the gene matches. Germline V lookup: CDR1 SGHVS, CDR2 FQNEAQ. The CDR3 has 16 amino acids. The CDR3 loop is CASSLGAQSSGETQYF. The CDR3 nucleotides are TGTGCCAGCAGCTTAGGGGCTCAGTCTAGCGGAGAGACCCAGTACTTC.

The rearrangement links TRBV2 to TRBJ1-4; D unclear. From germline, CDR1 is SNHLY and CDR2 FYNNEI. Trimming took off 7 bases at V and 7 bases at J, with 16 bases between the two ends. The CDR3 contains 14 residues. CDR3 residues: CASNPTDRAEKLFF. For the CDR3, the DNA is TGTGCCAGCAACCCGACGGACCGGGCTGAAAAACTGTTTTTT.

The chain couples TRBV5-1 to TRBJ1-3, with a tentative D call TRBD1 (6 bases). With 6 bases removed from V and 0 bases from J, the gap between germline ends came to 13 bases. The CDR3 spans 15 residues. Germline CDR1 is SGHRS and CDR2 is YFSETQ. The CDR3 DNA is TGCGCCAGCACCATACAGGGCAACTCTGGAAACACCATATATTTT. It encodes CASTIQGNSGNTIYF.

V and J are TRBV9 and TRBJ1-2, with D unresolved. Per the germline V gene, CDR1 is SGDLS and CDR2 is YYNGEE. V lost 2 bases, J lost 4 bases, and 12 bases lay in between. The CDR3 runs 14 residues. The chain's CDR3 is CASSVLGDGYGYTF. The CDR3 coding sequence is TGTGCCAGCAGCGTTCTCGGCGATGGCTATGGCTACACCTTC.

The rearrangement links TRBV7-6 to TRBJ2-2, with TRBD2 matching 7 bases. The CDR3 is made up of 16 amino acids. Germline V gene lookup returns CDR1 SGHVS and CDR2 FNYEAQ. V was pared by 5 bases and J by 0 bases, with 6 bases of the junction left unmatched. This chain's CDR3 is CASSLTSRANTGELFF. CDR3 bases: TGTGCCAGCAGCCTGACTAGCAGAGCGAACACCGGGGAGCTGTTTTTT. Complete variable domain (other parts from reference TRBV7-6 and TRBJ2-2): GAGVSQSPRYKVTKRGQDVALRCDPISGHVSLYWYRQALGQGPEFLTYFNYEAQQDKSGLPNDRFSAERPEGSISTLTIQRTEQRDSAMYRCASSLTSRANTGELFFGEGSRLTVL.

For the CDR3, the DNA is TGTGCCAGCACCCCCCCGAGGTTCAACTCTGGAAACACCATATATTTT. As protein: CASTPPRFNSGNTIYF. The chain recombines TRBV7-6 with TRBJ1-3; D is undetermined. Germline CDR1 is SGHVS and CDR2 is FNYEAQ. Trimming shortened V by 7 bases and J by 0 bases, and 16 bases separated the two germline ends. The CDR3 length is 16 residues. Drawing the rest from reference TRBV7-6 and TRBJ1-3, the complete variable domain is GAGVSQSPRYKVTKRGQDVALRCDPISGHVSLYWYRQALGQGPEFLTYFNYEAQQDKSGLPNDRFSAERPEGSISTLTIQRTEQRDSAMYRCASTPPRFNSGNTIYFGEGSWLTVV.

The chain uses TRBV7-6 and TRBJ1-1; 8 bases align to TRBD1. V shed 2 bases and J 0 bases; nucleotides not matched to a gene: 5. The CDR3 has 16 residues. CDR1 and CDR2 (germline): SGHVS, FNYEAQ. DNA of the CDR3: TGTGCCAGCAGCTTAATGTCAGGGGGCTTGAACACTGAAGCTTTCTTT. This translates into CASSLMSGGLNTEAFF.

The J gene is TRBJ1-1, the V gene TRBV19, with 9 bases identical to TRBD1. CDR1 is LNHDA, CDR2 SQIVND, per germline (reference sequence). The CDR3 has 14 residues. The trim removed 5 bases at V and 5 bases at J, leaving 6 bases unmatched. DNA for the CDR3: TGTGCCAGTAGTCCCGGACAGGGGAAGACTGAAGCTTTCTTT. Its protein is CASSPGQGKTEAFF.

The V call is TRBV29-1, the J call TRBJ2-4; D is perhaps TRBD1 (6 bases). Germline V gives CDR1 SQVTM, CDR2 ANQGSEA. V lost 0 bases, J lost 1 base, and 16 bases lay in between. This CDR3 has 17 amino acids. The CDR3 bases are TGCAGCGTTGAAGATCTTCGAGGGGGTCCGGCCAAAAACATTCAGTACTTC. The encoded protein is CSVEDLRGGPAKNIQYF.

This chain connects TRBV27 to TRBJ2-7; weak D call: TRBD2 (5 bases). The CDR3 contains 15 residues. V gave up 7 bases and J gave up 0 bases, with 16 bases separating them. Germline V gives CDR1 MNHEY, CDR2 SMNVEV (reference sequence). The CDR3 sequence is CASILWAGVSYEQYF. In DNA form, the CDR3 reads TGTGCCAGCATCCTCTGGGCGGGCGTCTCCTACGAGCAGTACTTC.

The chain couples TRBV5-4 to TRBJ1-1; D gene unclear. CDR3 size: 13 residues. With 4 bases removed from V and 0 bases from J, the gap between germline ends came to 7 bases. CDR1 and CDR2 from the germline V gene are SGHNT and YYREEE (reference sequence). CDR3 DNA sequence: TGTGCCAGCAGCCCTGGGTTGAACACTGAAGCTTTCTTT. It specifies CASSPGLNTEAFF. Supplemented by reference TRBV5-4 and TRBJ1-1, the full variable domain reads ETGVTQSPTHLIKTRGQQVTLRCSSQSGHNTVSWYQQALGQGPQFIFQYYREEENGRGNFPPRFSGLQFPNYSSELNVNALELDDSALYLCASSPGLNTEAFFGQGTRLTVV.